These 3 T cell receptor beta chains came from one sample sequenced in a study of cytomegalovirus exposure and HLA in healthy donors. Using immunoSEQ multiplex PCR, the repertoire was profiled, and TCRdb retains in-frame clones only, with some absent. The repertoire holds over 100,000 clones, with about nine tenths as singletons. The specimen sequenced was PBMCs. The receptors derive from a man aged 30 to 39 in good health and CMV-seronegative.

The chain links TRBV4-3 to TRBJ1-4; 9 bases match TRBD1. Germline trimming cut 4 bases from V and 8 bases from J; bases unmatched to any gene: 11. The CDR3 loop spans 16 amino acids. The germline V gene has CDR1 LGHNA and CDR2 YSLEER. The CDR3 reads CASSPGQGVMVEKLFF. The CDR3 nucleotides are TGCGCCAGCAGCCCGGGACAGGGAGTTATGGTCGAAAAACTGTTTTTT.

The chain combines TRBV25-1 with TRBJ1-2, with D possibly matching TRBD1 (5 bases). The CDR3 is 13 residues long. The V gene lost 10 bases and the J gene lost 7 bases, with 19 bases spanning the gap. The V gene's germline CDR1 is MGHDK and CDR2 SYGVNS. Written as DNA, the CDR3 is TGTGCCACCACCGCGACAGAATGGACTGGCTACACCTTC. It encodes CATTATEWTGYTF.

This clone was counted only a few times. The gene calls are TRBV18 and TRBJ2-1; perhaps TRBD2 as D (6 bases). The germline gives CDR1 KGHSH, CDR2 LQKENI. V was cut by 1 base and J by 12 bases, with 19 bases left in between. The CDR3 runs 15 residues. The DNA for the CDR3 is TGTGCCAGCTCACCACTACGGGGAGGCCGGTTGGCGCAGTTCTTC. Protein sequence: CASSPLRGGRLAQFF.